These 14 T cell receptor beta chains originate from one sample sequenced in a study of blood T cell repertoires in COVID-19. Profiling relied on immunoSEQ multiplex PCR, and the TCRdb table lists in-frame clones only, not all of them. The table lists about 180,000 clones, 80% of them singletons. The sequencing input was PBMCs or T cells enriched from blood (not recorded which). These receptors were obtained from a man in his sixties who had been exposed to COVID-19.

This chain uses TRBV21-1 with TRBJ2-7; the DNA was not compared with TRBD2, the D call given in the table. TRBV21-1 is tagged as a pseudogene. CDR3 length: 16 amino acids. The chain's CDR3 is CASSKGKIGRPGEQYF. In DNA form, the CDR3 reads TGTGCCAGCAGCAAAGGGAAAATTGGTCGTCCGGGGGAGCAGTACTTC.

The rearrangement uses TRBV10-1 and TRBJ2-7; 10 nucleotides line up with TRBD1. The CDR3 spans 19 residues. Germline CDR1 is WNHNN and CDR2 is SYGVQD (reference sequence). Trimming removed 6 bases from V and 2 bases from J; junction bases left unmatched: 19. Written as DNA, the CDR3 is TGCGCCAGCAGCGCCTCACCATTGGAACCCGGGACAGGGGCCTACGAGCAGTACTTC. Its translation is CASSASPLEPGTGAYEQYF.

Relative to its sample, this clone is medium-sized. V and J are TRBV6-4 and TRBJ2-2, with 8 bases that match TRBD1. The CDR3 length is 17 residues. V dropped 6 bases and J dropped 2; count of bases not matched to a gene: 11. Germline lookup yields CDR1 MRHNA and CDR2 SNTAGT. This chain's CDR3 is CASSRWGTGSNTGELFF. The CDR3 nucleotides are TGTGCCAGCAGCCGATGGGGGACAGGCTCAAACACCGGGGAGCTGTTTTTT.

The CDR3 reads CASSWSSGSAANEQFF. Written as DNA, the CDR3 is TGTGCCAGCAGTTGGTCGAGCGGGAGTGCGGCGAATGAGCAGTTCTTC. The V and J genes are TRBV28 and TRBJ2-1, with 8 nucleotides matching TRBD2. Germline CDR1 reads MDHEN; CDR2 reads SYDVKM. This CDR3 comprises 16 residues. Germline trimming cut 4 bases from V and 7 bases from J; bases unmatched to any gene: 12.

V gene TRBV29-1 combines with J gene TRBJ1-1; no clear D gene. The CDR3 totals 13 residues. Between the trimmed V and J ends, which lost 2 bases and 0 bases, there was a span of 7 bases. Germline CDR1 and CDR2: SQVTM and ANQGSEA. The CDR3 here is CSVEPTMNTEAFF. The CDR3 DNA follows: TGCAGCGTTGAACCCACAATGAACACTGAAGCTTTCTTT.

The rearrangement uses TRBV21-1 and TRBJ1-2. TRBV21-1 is flagged as a pseudogene. The CDR3 extends over 13 amino acids. CDR3 sequence: CASSTGGGYGYTF. DNA for the CDR3: TGTGCCAGCAGCACTGGGGGAGGCTATGGCTACACCTTC.

The gene calls are TRBV6-4 and TRBJ2-2; D is uncertain. V gave up 4 bases and J gave up 1 base, with 4 bases separating them. The length of the CDR3 is 13 residues. The germline gives CDR1 MRHNA, CDR2 SNTAGT. CDR3 amino acids: CASSAQNTGELFF. DNA for the CDR3: TGTGCCAGCAGTGCACAGAACACCGGGGAGCTGTTTTTT.

V gene TRBV7-2 combines with J gene TRBJ1-5, with D possibly being TRBD1 (5 bases). This CDR3 is 14 amino acids long. V gave up 2 bases and J gave up 5 bases, with 10 bases separating them. Looked up from germline, CDR1 is SGHTA and CDR2 is FQGNSA. The CDR3 spells CASSLILGHQPQHF. The CDR3 nucleotides read TGTGCCAGCAGCTTAATATTGGGGCATCAGCCCCAGCATTTT.

In DNA, the CDR3 is TGTGCCAGTAGTATAGATCCCGGACAGGGGTTTTCCTACGAGCAGTACTTC. This sequence encodes CASSIDPGQGFSYEQYF. The rearrangement links TRBV19 to TRBJ2-7; 9 nucleotides line up with TRBD1. This CDR3 spans 17 amino acids. Unmatched junction bases numbered 7, after V lost 0 bases and J lost 1 base. The germline V gene has CDR1 LNHDA and CDR2 SQIVND (reference sequence).

V gene TRBV14 combines with J gene TRBJ2-5; D is uncertain. The CDR3 runs to 15 residues. Trimming removed 1 base from V and 4 bases from J, with 13 bases in between. Germline V CDR1 and CDR2: SGHDN, FVKESK. The CDR3 DNA follows: TGTGCCAGCAGCCAAGGCTACCGGGTGGCAGAGACCCAGTACTTC. It translates to CASSQGYRVAETQYF.

The CDR3 DNA reads as TGTGCCAGCACCCTTGGGGGACAGGGAAGCACTGAAGCTTTCTTT. As protein: CASTLGGQGSTEAFF. The chain employs TRBV3-1 (or the pseudogene TRBV3-2) and TRBJ1-1; the match to TRBD1 covers 9 bases. Germline trimming cut 7 bases from V and 4 bases from J; bases unmatched to any gene: 10. The germline CDR1 and CDR2 sequences are LGHDT and YNNKEL (reference sequence). The CDR3 length is 15 residues.

The genes are TRBV11-3 and TRBJ2-7; weak D call: TRBD1 (5 bases). V was cut by 5 bases and J by 1 base, with 12 bases left in between. CDR3 length: 14 amino acids. The germline V gene encodes CDR1 SGHNT and CDR2 YENEEA. The CDR3 loop is CASSLGTGSYEQYF. Here the CDR3 DNA reads TGTGCCAGCAGCCTAGGAACAGGATCCTACGAGCAGTACTTC.

The genes are TRBV4-3 and TRBJ2-3; 7 nucleotides line up with TRBD2. With 4 bases clipped from V and 8 bases from J, the junction kept 12 bases outside the gene matches. The germline CDR1 and CDR2 sequences are LGHNA and YSLEER. The length of the CDR3 is 15 residues. The CDR3 reads CASSPGTNAGGTQYF. CDR3 coding DNA: TGCGCCAGCAGCCCTGGGACTAACGCTGGGGGTACGCAGTATTTT.

This clone appeared a few times. This chain uses TRBV19 with TRBJ1-1; possibly TRBD1 for D (5 bases). CDR1 is LNHDA and CDR2 is SQIVND in the germline V gene (reference sequence). Trimming cost V 8 bases and J 0 bases, with 16 bases left between them. The CDR3 runs to 15 residues. CDR3 in DNA: TGTGCCAGTCTCCCCCGGGCAGGGCTGAACACTGAAGCTTTCTTT. Its translation: CASLPRAGLNTEAFF.